This TCR beta chain was identified in a study of somatic mutations in cytotoxic T cells in rheumatoid arthritis. Study context: Patient blood (about 30 ml EDTA) was collected right after diagnosis, preceding any treatment. Study observations and caveats: A single CD8+ clone exceeded 20% of CD8+ cells in about an eighth of the roughly 60 patients. Rheumatoid arthritis patients and age-matched healthy controls showed no significant difference in CD8+ T-cell clonality.

Data came from immunoSEQ multiplex PCR; TCRdb stores just in-frame clones and leaves some out. Among some 11,000 clones listed, approximately 82% were seen once. The junction had 4 bases not matched to a gene; V was cut back by 5 bases and J by 3 bases. The CDR3 runs to 14 residues. The germline V gene encodes CDR1 SEHNR and CDR2 FQNEAQ (reference sequence). By proportion, this clone is medium-sized. The antigen remains undetermined. The sequence derives from a woman between 55 and 75 years old with rheumatoid arthritis. The sequenced sample was CD8+ T cells sorted from blood. The rearrangement joins TRBV7-9 to TRBJ2-7; 10 bases line up with TRBD1. The CDR3 coding sequence is TGTGCCAGCAGCGACCGGGACAGGGGCTACGAGCAGTACTTC. Its protein product is CASSDRDRGYEQYF.